One sample yielded the 5 T cell receptor beta chains listed below, sequenced in a study of blood T cells in healthy people across ages. Through a sample-barcoded 5' primer and a J-beta primer mix, a second PCR was run for roughly 7 to 11 cycles. TCRdb itself ran the 5' RACE reads through MiXCR, one entry per CDR3 protein. The sample yields some 640,000 distinct CDR3 sequences, about 30% seen once. Sequenced sample: blood. These receptors were obtained from a woman older than 75 in good health.

The chain employs TRBV20-1 and TRBJ1-2, with unresolved D. V lost 6 bases, J lost 5 bases, and 19 bases lay in between. The CDR3 covers 14 residues. Per germline, CDR1 DFQATT and CDR2 SNEGSKA (reference sequence). The CDR3 nucleotides are TGCAGTGCCCAGAAGAGCATTGGGAGATATGGCTACACCTTC. This sequence encodes CSAQKSIGRYGYTF.

In the case of this clonotype: A much larger clonotype is one base distant, so this may be a read error. The chain recombines TRBV20-1 with TRBJ2-7; D unclear. V was clipped by 1 base and J by 5 bases, with 15 bases between them. The CDR3 has 14 residues. The germline V gene encodes CDR1 DFQATT and CDR2 SNEGSKA (reference sequence). CDR3 sequence (DNA): TGCAGTGCTAGAGCTGGGCGCCTCCGGAACGAGCAGTACTTC. Its protein is CSARAGRLRNEQYF.

This clonotype showed up many times. V is TRBV5-1 and J is TRBJ2-7, with 8 bases that match TRBD1. V shed 5 bases, J shed 1 base, and the junction held 8 bases outside the gene matches. The CDR3 sequence is 15 residues long. Per germline, CDR1 SGHRS and CDR2 YFSETQ. For the CDR3, the DNA is TGCGCCAGCAGATTTCGACAGGGGCCATCCTACGAGCAGTACTTC. This sequence encodes CASRFRQGPSYEQYF.

Comments on this clonotype: This may come from a read error, since a much larger clone is one base off. The rearrangement links TRBV20-1 to TRBJ2-7, with a weak D call TRBD2 (5 bases). This CDR3 has 12 residues. Germline V gives CDR1 DFQATT, CDR2 SNEGSKA (reference sequence). Between the trimmed V and J ends, which lost 5 bases and 0 bases, there was a span of 8 bases. The chain's CDR3 is CSAGRDSYEQYF. In DNA form, the CDR3 reads TGCAGTGCTGGCCGGGACTCCTACGAGCAGTACTTC.

This clonotype was picked up a small number of times. Its ends do not fully match the called genes, so a read error is possible. This rearrangement joins TRBV5-4 to TRBJ1-2, with D possibly TRBD1 on 5 matching bases. Germline V gene data show CDR1 as SGHNT and CDR2 as YYREEE (reference sequence). This CDR3 spans 17 amino acids. The CDR3 DNA sequence: TGTGCCAGCAGCTTGGATCAGGGACTCGGGTTTAACTATGGCTACATCTTC. Residues: CASSLDQGLGFNYGYIF. Together with reference TRBV5-4 and TRBJ1-2, the CDR3 gives the full variable domain: ETGVTQSPTHLIKTRGQQVTLRCSSQSGHNTVSWYQQALGQGPQFIFQYYREEENGRGNFPPRFSGLQFPNYSSELNVNALELDDSALYLCASSLDQGLGFNYGYIFGSGTRLTVV.